A selection of T cell receptor beta chains follows, all from one sample in a study of blood T cell repertoires in COVID-19. Profiling relied on immunoSEQ multiplex PCR, and the TCRdb table lists in-frame clones only, not all of them. The data show about 64,000 clones, around 85% seen once. The sequencing input was peripheral blood. These receptor sequences come from a man aged 35 to 55 with acute or convalescent COVID-19. Each CDR3 is given with its conserved first and last residue. The order of the fields is D gene, V gene, clone size, J gene, CDR3 DNA, CDR3 protein. D genes are given only for firm matches. Expanded clones are given a class, and other clones once, few, many or no size at all.

TRBD1,TRBV30,NA,TRBJ1-5,TGTGCCTGGAGTGGGGGACAGGGGCCGAGTAGCAATCAGCCCCAGCATTTT,CAWSGGQGPSSNQPQHF
NA,TRBV5-1,NA,TRBJ1-2,TGCGCCAGCAGCTTGGATTTTGCTTCGACCCGGGACTATGGCTACACCTTC,CASSLDFASTRDYGYTF
NA,TRBV7-2,NA,TRBJ2-7,TGTGCCAGCAACCCTGGGGGCGGGGGTTCCTACGAGCAGTACTTC,CASNPGGGGSYEQYF
NA,TRBV30,NA,TRBJ1-5,TGTGCCTGGAGTGTGCGAGGAACCCGTGGAAGCAATCAGCCCCAGCATTTT,CAWSVRGTRGSNQPQHF
TRBD1,TRBV5-4,NA,TRBJ2-3,TGTGCCAGCAGCCCGGGACAGGGAGGTCGGGATACGCAGTATTTT,CASSPGQGGRDTQYF
TRBD1,TRBV11-2,NA,TRBJ1-2,TGTGCCAGCAGCTTAGTGGGGACAGGGAAGTCGGGCTATGGCTACACCTTC,CASSLVGTGKSGYGYTF
TRBD2,TRBV11-3,NA,TRBJ2-3,TGTGCCAGCAGGATGCGGGGGGCCGGCACAGATACGCAGTATTTT,CASRMRGAGTDTQYF
NA,TRBV3-1/TRBV3-2,NA,TRBJ2-7,TGTGCCAGCAGCCGGACAGCCGGCTACGAGCAGTACTTC,CASSRTAGYEQYF
NA,TRBV30,NA,TRBJ2-5,TGTGCCTGGAGTGTAGGGCGGGCCCAAGAGACCCAGTACTTC,CAWSVGRAQETQYF
NA,TRBV7-2,NA,TRBJ2-7,TGTGCCAGCAGCTTAAGCGCAGGGATGTACGAGCAGTACTTC,CASSLSAGMYEQYF
TRBD1,TRBV7-2,NA,TRBJ1-6,TGTGCCAGCAGCTTAGAGGGGGCCCCGGCAGGGGATAATTCACCCCTCCACTTT,CASSLEGAPAGDNSPLHF
TRBD1,TRBV19,NA,TRBJ1-2,TGTGCCAGTAGTGCAAAATTCGGGACAGCCTATGGCTACACCTTC,CASSAKFGTAYGYTF
TRBD1,TRBV11-2,NA,TRBJ2-7,TGTGCCAGCAGCGGACAGGGCTACTCCTACGAGCAGTACTTC,CASSGQGYSYEQYF
TRBD1,TRBV2,few,TRBJ1-2,TGTGCCAGCAGTGGAACAGGGGGCCATGGCTACACCTTC,CASSGTGGHGYTF
NA,TRBV21-1,NA,TRBJ2-2,TGTGCCAGCAGCAAACAGGGAATCGGGGAGCTGTTTTTT,CASSKQGIGELFF
NA,TRBV7-2,few,TRBJ2-1,TGTGCCAGCAGATTATCCAGTTCTGCGGATGAGCAGTTCTTC,CASRLSSSADEQFF
NA,TRBV2,NA,TRBJ1-4,TGTGCCAGCAGTGGAGAAGTTAATGAAAAACTGTTTTTT,CASSGEVNEKLFF
TRBD1,TRBV11-2,once,TRBJ2-7,TGTGCCAGCAGCTTAGAGGGGACAGGTAGCTACGAGCAGTACTTC,CASSLEGTGSYEQYF
TRBD1,TRBV7-3,once,TRBJ1-3,TGTGCCAGCAGTCCAGGGGACAGTCGGAACACCATATATTTT,CASSPGDSRNTIYF
NA,TRBV19,NA,TRBJ1-5,TGTGCCAGTAGTATCGGGCGGGAAAATCAGCCCCAGCATTTT,CASSIGRENQPQHF
NA,TRBV3-1/TRBV3-2,NA,TRBJ1-2,TGTGCCAGCAGCCAAGATCCCCAGGTTTACTATGGCTACACCTTC,CASSQDPQVYYGYTF
TRBD1,TRBV11-3,NA,TRBJ2-7,TGTGCCAGCAGCTTGAGACAGGGCTACGAGCAGTACTTC,CASSLRQGYEQYF
NA,TRBV12-3/TRBV12-4,NA,TRBJ2-5,TGTGCCAGCAGTTTCCGGAGCGGAGAGACCCAGTACTTC,CASSFRSGETQYF
NA,TRBV30,NA,TRBJ1-2,TGTGCCTGGAGTGTAGAACAGGTCACGCGAGGCTACACCTTC,CAWSVEQVTRGYTF
NA,TRBV10-3,NA,TRBJ1-1,TGTGCCATCAGTGGAACGGGGGGGAACACTGAAGCTTTCTTT,CAISGTGGNTEAFF
TRBD1,TRBV5-1,NA,TRBJ1-2,TGCGCCAGCAGCTTGGCCCCCACAGGGGGTAACTCTGGCTACACCTTC,CASSLAPTGGNSGYTF
TRBD1,TRBV6-6,once,TRBJ1-1,TGTGCCAGCAGCATACAGGGGGAGAGCACTGAAGCTTTCTTT,CASSIQGESTEAFF
TRBD1,TRBV10-3,few,TRBJ2-7,TGTGCCATCAGTGAGGGGTACGGACAGGCCTACGAGCAGTACTTC,CAISEGYGQAYEQYF
NA,TRBV9,few,TRBJ1-1,TGTGCCAGCAGCGTACTCGACAGAAACACTGAAGCTTTCTTT,CASSVLDRNTEAFF